The 24 T cell receptor beta chains presented below share a single source sample, sequenced in a study of cytomegalovirus exposure and HLA in healthy donors. PCR primers comprised 60 Vbeta and 13 Jbeta primers. Method: immunoSEQ multiplex PCR; TCRdb's copy keeps in-frame clones and lacks some. The sample yields roughly 160,000 clones, around 82% seen once. The material sequenced was PBMCs. The receptors stem from a boy younger than 10 in good health and CMV-seronegative.

The chain joins TRBV27 to TRBJ2-1; 8 nucleotides line up with TRBD1. The V and J ends lost 2 bases and 2 bases, in that order; junction bases with no gene match: 5. The germline gives CDR1 MNHEY, CDR2 SMNVEV (reference sequence). The CDR3 has 16 residues. CDR3 nucleotides: TGTGCCAGCAGTTTACCATCGGGACAGGCCTACAATGAGCAGTTCTTC. Translated: CASSLPSGQAYNEQFF.

V is TRBV7-6 and J is TRBJ2-7; D gene ambiguous. This CDR3 has 12 residues. CDR1 is SGHVS, CDR2 FNYEAQ, per germline. V was trimmed by 4 bases and J by 3 bases, leaving 7 bases between them. Here the CDR3 DNA reads TGTGCCAGCAGCTCAGGTTACTACGAGCAGTACTTC. Its protein product is CASSSGYYEQYF.

The V and J genes are TRBV7-8 and TRBJ2-7, with TRBD2 matching 8 bases. J was trimmed by 3 bases and V by 6 bases; bases with no gene match: 10. CDR1 and CDR2 (germline): SGHVS, FQNEAQ. This CDR3 is 15 amino acids long. The CDR3 is CASSSRTSRSYEQYF. Written as DNA, the CDR3 is TGTGCCAGCAGTTCTCGGACTAGCCGAAGCTACGAGCAGTACTTC.

DNA for the CDR3: TGTGCCAGCAGTGGAGACGTCTCCTACAATGAGCAGTTCTTC. Amino acid sequence: CASSGDVSYNEQFF. V is TRBV6-6 and J is TRBJ2-1; D is unresolved. V was cut by 5 bases and J by 0 bases, with 8 bases left in between. The CDR3 length is 14 residues. Per germline, CDR1 MNHNY and CDR2 SVGAGI (reference sequence).

J is TRBJ2-1 and V is TRBV4-1, with 7 bases matching TRBD2. The CDR3 runs 18 residues. V lost 0 bases to trimming and J lost 5 bases; unmatched junction nucleotides: 13. The germline CDR1 and CDR2 sequences are MGHRA and YSYEKL. The CDR3: CASSQEEAGEGFDNEQFF. The DNA of the CDR3 is TGCGCCAGCAGCCAAGAAGAGGCGGGAGAAGGATTCGACAATGAGCAGTTCTTC.

V and J are TRBV12-5 and TRBJ1-4; no clear D gene. There are 15 residues in the CDR3. Trimming cost V 6 bases and J 0 bases, with 11 bases left between them. Per germline, CDR1 LGHNT and CDR2 FRNRAP. The CDR3 DNA reads TGTGCTAGTGGACAACTAGGTGCAACTAATGAAAAACTGTTTTTT. Its protein product is CASGQLGATNEKLFF.

This chain uses TRBV28 with TRBJ2-7, with D perhaps TRBD1 (6 bases). CDR3 length: 15 amino acids. Germline assignment: CDR1 MDHEN and CDR2 SYDVKM. The germline V and J ends were trimmed by 5 bases and 2 bases, with 16 bases remaining between them. CDR3 coding DNA: TGTGCCAGCAGTCCCCCGACAGGCGCTCCCTACGAGCAGTACTTC. It is translated as CASSPPTGAPYEQYF. The entire variable domain, with the rest obtained from reference TRBV28 and TRBJ2-7, is as follows: DVKVTQSSRYLVKRTGEKVFLECVQDMDHENMFWYRQDPGLGLRLIYFSYDVKMKEKGDIPEGYSVSREKKERFSLILESASTNQTSMYLCASSPPTGAPYEQYFGPGTRLTVT.

The chain links TRBV18 to TRBJ2-7, with 9 bases that match TRBD1. Looked up from germline, CDR1 is KGHSH and CDR2 is LQKENI. J gave up 0 bases and V 6 bases, and 6 bases lay outside the gene matches. The length of the CDR3 is 15 residues. CDR3 amino acids: CASSTGTGNSYEQYF. DNA of the CDR3: TGTGCCAGCTCGACCGGGACAGGGAACTCCTACGAGCAGTACTTC. The complete variable domain, with remaining parts taken from reference TRBV18 and TRBJ2-7, reads NAGVMQNPRHLVRRRGQEARLRCSPMKGHSHVYWYRQLPEEGLKFMVYLQKENIIDESGMPKERFSAEFPKEGPSILRIQQVVRGDSAAYFCASSTGTGNSYEQYFGPGTRLTVT.

This rearrangement joins TRBV5-1 to TRBJ1-1, with D maybe TRBD1 (5 bases). The CDR3 length is 14 residues. V was cut by 4 bases and J by 3 bases, with 13 bases left in between. From germline, CDR1 is SGHRS and CDR2 YFSETQ. CDR3 in DNA: TGCGCCAGCAGCCCCCGAGGCAGGGACACTGAAGCTTTCTTT. Translation gives CASSPRGRDTEAFF.

This clone occurred a few times. The chain uses TRBV30 and TRBJ2-4, with D perhaps TRBD2 (7 bases). This CDR3 spans 12 amino acids. V was trimmed by 0 bases and J by 8 bases, leaving 8 bases between them. Germline V gene data show CDR1 as GTSNPN and CDR2 as SVGIG (reference sequence). The CDR3 DNA sequence: TGTGCCTGGAGTGTAGGGGGGGACATTCAGTACTTC. Its protein product is CAWSVGGDIQYF.

V is TRBV29-1 and J is TRBJ2-1; D is possibly TRBD2 (5 bases). Germline CDR1 is SQVTM and CDR2 is ANQGSEA. Trimming removed 5 bases at V and 7 bases at J, with 15 bases between. CDR3 size: 13 residues. The CDR3 reads CSVTPGTQNEQFF. In DNA form, the CDR3 reads TGCAGCGTTACGCCGGGAACCCAAAATGAGCAGTTCTTC.

J is TRBJ2-7 and V is TRBV5-8; D not resolved. The CDR3 has 14 amino acids. From germline, CDR1 is SGHTS and CDR2 YDEGEE. The V gene lost 5 bases and the J gene lost 2 bases, with 14 bases spanning the gap. DNA of the CDR3: TGTGCCAGCAGTCTGGGCCACCTTGCCTACGAGCAGTACTTC. Translated, it gives CASSLGHLAYEQYF. Full variable domain (missing parts from reference TRBV5-8 and TRBJ2-7): EAGVTQSPTHLIKTRGQQATLRCSPISGHTSVYWYQQALGLGLQFLLWYDEGEERNRGNFPPRFSGRQFPNYSSELNVNALELEDSALYLCASSLGHLAYEQYFGPGTRLTVT.

The chain combines TRBV2 with TRBJ2-4, with 8 bases fitting TRBD1. From germline, CDR1 is SNHLY and CDR2 FYNNEI. V gave up 10 bases and J gave up 4 bases; unmatched junction bases: 3. This CDR3 is built from 12 residues. The CDR3 DNA follows: TGTGCCATCCGGGACAGGAAAAACATTCAGTACTTC. Protein sequence: CAIRDRKNIQYF.

This chain uses TRBV7-6 with TRBJ2-5, with TRBD1 matching over 8 bases. The CDR3 runs to 16 residues. The V segment lost 0 bases and the J segment 5 bases; nucleotides outside the gene matches: 8. From germline, CDR1 is SGHVS and CDR2 FNYEAQ. CDR3 DNA: TGTGCCAGCAGCTTAGCGCCCAGGGGGCGTGGGGAGACCCAGTACTTC. Translating gives CASSLAPRGRGETQYF. Complete variable domain (other parts from reference TRBV7-6 and TRBJ2-5): GAGVSQSPRYKVTKRGQDVALRCDPISGHVSLYWYRQALGQGPEFLTYFNYEAQQDKSGLPNDRFSAERPEGSISTLTIQRTEQRDSAMYRCASSLAPRGRGETQYFGPGTRLLVL.

This clone came up a few times. This rearrangement joins TRBV4-1 to TRBJ1-1; D gene uncertain. The germline gives CDR1 MGHRA, CDR2 YSYEKL. V shed 4 bases and J shed 6 bases, with 15 bases lying between them. The CDR3 loop spans 14 amino acids. The CDR3 loop reads CASSPTLSFAEAFF. For the CDR3, the DNA is TGCGCCAGCAGCCCGACTCTTTCCTTCGCTGAAGCTTTCTTT.

V is TRBV28 and J is TRBJ2-1; 11 positions agree with TRBD1. The CDR3 contains 15 residues. Trimming took 7 bases from V and 7 from J; bases not matched to a gene: 9. The germline V gene has CDR1 MDHEN and CDR2 SYDVKM. The DNA of the CDR3 is TGTGCCAGCACCGATGGACAGGGGGCGATGAATGAGCAGTTCTTC. It codes for CASTDGQGAMNEQFF.

This clone has only a few counts. This chain uses TRBV5-1 with TRBJ2-3, with 14 nucleotides matching TRBD2. V was clipped by 5 bases and J by 3 bases; unmatched bases: 8. Germline loops: CDR1 SGHRS, CDR2 YFSETQ. This CDR3 has 17 residues. The CDR3 DNA follows: TGCGCCAGCAGGGCTGGACTAGCGGGAGGTTTAACAGATACGCAGTATTTT. Protein product: CASRAGLAGGLTDTQYF. Together with reference TRBV5-1 and TRBJ2-3, the CDR3 gives the full variable domain: KAGVTQTPRYLIKTRGQQVTLSCSPISGHRSVSWYQQTPGQGLQFLFEYFSETQRNKGNFPGRFSGRQFSNSRSEMNVSTLELGDSALYLCASRAGLAGGLTDTQYFGPGTRLTVL.

The chain recombines TRBV5-6 with TRBJ1-4; maybe TRBD1 (5 bases). This CDR3 region has 16 residues. Trimming pared 3 bases from V and 6 bases from J, leaving 18 bases between. Germline lookup yields CDR1 SGHDT and CDR2 YYEEEE. The CDR3 nucleotides are TGTGCCAGCAGCTCGGCTCGGGGCAGGGACTATGAAAAACTGTTTTTT. Protein: CASSSARGRDYEKLFF.

V is TRBV4-1 and J is TRBJ2-1, with 9 bases fitting TRBD1. V dropped 6 bases and J dropped 16; count of bases not matched to a gene: 22. Germline lookup yields CDR1 MGHRA and CDR2 YSYEKL. The CDR3 length is 16 residues. The CDR3 is CASSPVAKSRDREGFF. The CDR3 nucleotides read TGCGCCAGCAGTCCCGTCGCAAAGAGCCGGGACAGGGAGGGATTCTTC.

The gene calls are TRBV27 and TRBJ1-1; 8 bases fit TRBD1. This CDR3 has 13 amino acids. The trim removed 7 bases at V and 4 bases at J, leaving 5 bases unmatched. The V gene's germline CDR1 is MNHEY and CDR2 SMNVEV (reference sequence). CDR3 nucleotides: TGTGCCAGCATGCAGGGGGCCGGCACTGAAGCTTTCTTT. As protein: CASMQGAGTEAFF.

This clone has more than one count but fewer than ten. This chain joins TRBV7-9 and TRBJ1-2; D remains unclear. This CDR3 spans 16 amino acids. In germline, CDR1 is SEHNR, CDR2 FQNEAQ (reference sequence). V lost 1 base and J 4 bases, leaving 16 bases between the germline ends. The CDR3 loop reads CASSLERQIPTYGYTF. CDR3 sequence (DNA): TGTGCCAGCAGCTTAGAGAGGCAGATCCCCACCTATGGCTACACCTTC.

The chain combines TRBV7-9 with TRBJ2-3; D call uncertain. Germline V gene data show CDR1 as SEHNR and CDR2 as FQNEAQ (reference sequence). The CDR3 totals 14 residues. V was shortened by 1 base and J by 4 bases, with 9 bases between the two germline ends. The CDR3 nucleotides are TGTGCCAGCAGCTTAGGGAGTGGCGCAGATACGCAGTATTTT. Translated: CASSLGSGADTQYF.

This chain uses TRBV7-9 with TRBJ2-1; TRBD2 matches at 14 bases. CDR1 is SEHNR and CDR2 is FQNEAQ in the germline V gene (reference sequence). Trimming removed 3 bases from V and 7 bases from J; junction bases left unmatched: 5. This CDR3 spans 16 amino acids. CDR3 DNA sequence: TGTGCCAGCAGCTTGCTCGGGACTAGCGGGAGAAATGAGCAGTTCTTC. Its translation: CASSLLGTSGRNEQFF.

V is TRBV10-1 and J is TRBJ2-2; 7 bases are shared with TRBD1. V was pared by 7 bases and J by 6 bases, with 2 bases of the junction left unmatched. CDR3 length: 12 amino acids. The germline gives CDR1 WNHNN, CDR2 SYGVQD (reference sequence). The CDR3 sequence: CASNRGAGELFF. The CDR3 nucleotides are TGCGCCAGCAACAGGGGAGCCGGGGAGCTGTTTTTT.